This is a list of T cell receptor beta chains from one sample in a study of blood T cell repertoires in COVID-19. Assay used: immunoSEQ multiplex PCR; TCRdb lists only in-frame clones, some missing. This table has under 300,000 clones, roughly 89% appearing once. The sequenced sample was peripheral blood. The receptors were sampled from a woman in her thirties or forties who had recovered from COVID-19. Both conserved end residues are part of each CDR3. A D gene is named only where the DNA matches it firmly. A row's size may be missing; if present it is once, few, many or a size class.

J gene | D gene | clone size | V gene | CDR3 DNA | CDR3 protein
TRBJ2-3 | - | - | TRBV3-1/TRBV3-2 | TGTGCCAGCAGCCAAGTTGGCGGGGGCACAGATACGCAGTATTTT | CASSQVGGGTDTQYF
TRBJ1-2 | TRBD1 | once | TRBV6-1 | TGTGCCAGCAGTGAAGAGACAGGGCCTAACTATGGCTACACCTTC | CASSEETGPNYGYTF
TRBJ2-2 | - | - | TRBV10-1 | TGCGCCAGCAGTGATTCCTCTACCACCGGGGAGCTGTTTTTT | CASSDSSTTGELFF
TRBJ2-3 | - | - | TRBV7-2 | TGTGCCAGCAGCCGCTACACAGATACGCAGTATTTT | CASSRYTDTQYF
TRBJ2-1 | TRBD2 | once | TRBV24-1 | TGTGCCACCAGTGATGCACTAGCGGGAGCCTACAATGAGCAGTTCTTC | CATSDALAGAYNEQFF
TRBJ2-5 | - | - | TRBV5-4 | TGTGCCAGCAGCACAACGACAGGCGGTGAGACCCAGTACTTC | CASSTTTGGETQYF
TRBJ2-1 | TRBD1 | - | TRBV6-2/TRBV6-3 | TGTGCCAGCAGTTACTCGAGGGACAGCAATGAGCAGTTCTTC | CASSYSRDSNEQFF
TRBJ1-5 | - | - | TRBV7-2 | TGTGCCAGCAGCTTTTCAGGTCAGCCCCAGCATTTT | CASSFSGQPQHF
TRBJ1-4 | - | - | TRBV5-8 | TGTGCCAGCAGCTTTGGCAGAACTAATGAAAAACTGTTTTTT | CASSFGRTNEKLFF
TRBJ1-5 | - | - | TRBV6-5 | TGTGCCAGCAGTTACTCGCAACTTCACCAGGGGCCCCAGCATTTT | CASSYSQLHQGPQHF
TRBJ2-3 | - | - | TRBV6-5 | TGTGCCAGCAGTTCCCAGACCGATAGCTCGCAGTATTTT | CASSSQTDSSQYF
TRBJ2-7 | TRBD2 | - | TRBV5-4 | TGTGCCAGCAGCTTGACCAGCGGGGGGATTCCCTACGAGCAGTACTTC | CASSLTSGGIPYEQYF
TRBJ2-2 | TRBD2 | - | TRBV11-3 | TGTGCCAGCAGCTTAGGCGCGGTAACACTAGCGGGAGCGTGGTCCGGGGAGCTGTTTTTT | CASSLGAVTLAGAWSGELFF
TRBJ2-5 | TRBD2 | - | TRBV5-4 | TGTGCCAGCAGCTTGGGGGTGCGGCGGGGGTTCCAAGAGACCCAGTACTTC | CASSLGVRRGFQETQYF
TRBJ2-1 | - | - | TRBV6-6 | TGTGCCAGCAGTTACGACTTCAACAATGAGCAGTTCTTC | CASSYDFNNEQFF
TRBJ1-1 | TRBD1 | - | TRBV24-1 | TGTGCCACCAGTGATAGTACAGGGGGCAACACTGAAGCTTTCTTT | CATSDSTGGNTEAFF
TRBJ1-2 | - | once | TRBV5-5 | TGTGCCACCCCAGGTTGGTCCGCCTATGGCTACACCTTC | CATPGWSAYGYTF
TRBJ1-2 | TRBD1 | - | TRBV7-2 | TGTGCCAGCAGCCCAGGGACAGAAAACTATGGCTACACCTTC | CASSPGTENYGYTF
TRBJ1-1 | TRBD1 | few | TRBV2 | TGTGCCAGCAACAGGGGAGAAGGAAACACTGAAGCTTTCTTT | CASNRGEGNTEAFF
TRBJ1-1 | - | - | TRBV5-5 | TGTGCCAGCAGCTTTGGCCCGACAGGATCCACTGAAGCTTTCTTT | CASSFGPTGSTEAFF
TRBJ2-1 | TRBD2 | - | TRBV27 | TGTGCCAGCAGGGCGGGGGGCGGAGAGCAGTTCTTC | CASRAGGGEQFF
TRBJ1-1 | - | - | TRBV19 | TGTGCCAGTAGTACCCCCCCGAGGGCCAGCACTGAAGCTTTCTTT | CASSTPPRASTEAFF
TRBJ2-5 | - | - | TRBV10-3 | TGTGCCACCCGGGGTCCTCCGGGAGAGACCCAGTACTTC | CATRGPPGETQYF
TRBJ2-1 | TRBD2 | - | TRBV2 | TGTGCCAGCAGTTGGACTAGCGGGAGTGCCAATGAGCAGTTCTTC | CASSWTSGSANEQFF
TRBJ2-3 | TRBD1 | - | TRBV18 | TGTGCCAGCGCGACCGGGACAGGGACAGATACGCAGTATTTT | CASATGTGTDTQYF
TRBJ2-5 | TRBD2 | - | TRBV3-1/TRBV3-2 | TGTGCCAGCAGCCAAGATTTGGCTAGCGGTAAAGAGACCCAGTACTTC | CASSQDLASGKETQYF
TRBJ2-1 | TRBD2 | - | TRBV28 | TGTGCCAGCAGGCCCCTGACCGGGAGGGAGCAGTTCTTC | CASRPLTGREQFF
TRBJ1-1 | - | few | TRBV11-1 | TGTGCCAGCAGCCCGAGTCCGATTCGGAACACTGAAGCTTTCTTT | CASSPSPIRNTEAFF
TRBJ1-1 | - | - | TRBV30 | TGTGCCTATCACAGGGTGGTGACTGAAGCTTTCTTT | CAYHRVVTEAFF
TRBJ1-4 | - | - | TRBV5-1 | TGCGCCAGCTCCGACTTATCAACTAATGAAAAACTGTTTTTT | CASSDLSTNEKLFF
TRBJ2-6 | TRBD2 | - | TRBV3-1/TRBV3-2 | TGTGCCAGCAGCCAACTTGATTGGGGGGGAGGGGCCAACGTCCTGACTTTC | CASSQLDWGGGANVLTF
TRBJ2-1 | TRBD2 | - | TRBV24-1 | TGTGCCACCAGTGATTTCGGTCTAGCGGGAGGGAATGAGCAGTTCTTC | CATSDFGLAGGNEQFF
TRBJ2-5 | TRBD2 | - | TRBV19 | TGTGCCAGTAACGGGGGGGCACGGGAGACCCAGTACTTC | CASNGGARETQYF
TRBJ1-1 | TRBD1 | - | TRBV5-1 | TGCGCCAGCAGCCCCGGACAGGGGCTGACGAACACTGAAGCTTTCTTT | CASSPGQGLTNTEAFF
TRBJ2-5 | TRBD1 | - | TRBV19 | TGTGCCAGTAGTGCACAGGGGGCGCGAGAGACCCAGTACTTC | CASSAQGARETQYF
TRBJ1-6 | TRBD1 | - | TRBV7-9 | TGTGCCAGCAGCTTAGGCAGGGGGACTTCACCCCTCCACTTT | CASSLGRGTSPLHF
TRBJ2-1 | TRBD2 | - | TRBV18 | TGTGCCAGCTCAAAGGGACTAGCGGGGTACAATGAGCAGTTCTTC | CASSKGLAGYNEQFF
TRBJ2-2 | - | - | TRBV5-5 | TGTGCCAGCAGCTTGGGTCCTACCGGGGAGCTGTTTTTT | CASSLGPTGELFF
TRBJ2-7 | - | once | TRBV10-2 | TGCGCTTGCCAGGGGTCCTACGAGCAGTACTTC | CACQGSYEQYF
TRBJ1-1 | - | - | TRBV24-1 | TGTGCCACCAGAAGTCCGGGACAGAACACTGAAGCTTTCTTT | CATRSPGQNTEAFF
TRBJ1-2 | - | - | TRBV5-4 | TGTGCCAGCAGCTTTGACAGCGGGGATGGCTACACCTTC | CASSFDSGDGYTF
TRBJ2-3 | TRBD2 | - | TRBV5-4 | TGTGCCAGCAGTCTAGCGGGAGTAGATACGCAGTATTTT | CASSLAGVDTQYF
TRBJ2-2 | TRBD2 | - | TRBV4-3 | TGCGCCAGCAGCCAAGAAGTGGTCCTAGCGGGAGTCACCGGGGAGCTGTTTTTT | CASSQEVVLAGVTGELFF
TRBJ1-1 | - | - | TRBV18 | TGTGCCAGCTCATTCAGTGACATGAACACTGAAGCTTTCTTT | CASSFSDMNTEAFF
TRBJ2-1 | - | - | TRBV27 | TGTGCCAGCACCCCACTAGCCTCCTACAATGAGCAGTTCTTC | CASTPLASYNEQFF
TRBJ1-5 | - | - | TRBV2 | TGTGCCAGCTGTTCCCGGGGTCAGCCCCAGCATTTT | CASCSRGQPQHF
TRBJ1-1 | TRBD1 | - | TRBV7-2 | TGTGCCAGCAGCTCACAGACAGGGTGGAACACTGAAGCTTTCTTT | CASSSQTGWNTEAFF
TRBJ2-6 | - | - | TRBV11-3 | TGTGCCAGCAGCTTAGGACACGGAGCCAACGTCCTGACTTTC | CASSLGHGANVLTF
TRBJ2-1 | TRBD2 | - | TRBV3-1/TRBV3-2 | TGTGCCAGCAGCCAAGTTCCGCTAGCGGGGAGGGATGAGCAGTTCTTC | CASSQVPLAGRDEQFF
TRBJ1-1 | - | - | TRBV20-1 | TGCAGTGCTAGTTCCCCCGCAGGGGTAACTGAAGCTTTCTTT | CSASSPAGVTEAFF
TRBJ2-2 | - | - | TRBV9 | TGTGCCAGCAGCTCCGAGGTCCTCACCGGGGAGCTGTTTTTT | CASSSEVLTGELFF
TRBJ1-2 | TRBD1 | - | TRBV6-6 | TGTGCCAGCAGTCGTCCCATTTGGACAGGGTCGAACTATGGCTACACCTTC | CASSRPIWTGSNYGYTF